The rows below give T cell receptor beta chains drawn from one sample of a study of control samples from healthy donors and cancer patients. The method was immunoSEQ multiplex PCR; TCRdb's version includes in-frame clones alone and lacks a portion of them. The repertoire consists of 100,000 to 150,000 clones, with around 89% occurring once and the leading ten covering roughly 43%. Material for sequencing was blood. The receptor source for this set is a man aged 45-60 years in good health. Both conserved end residues are part of each CDR3. D genes are given only for firm matches. Some rows have no size entry. The others give once, few or many, or a class for an expanded clone.

d_gene,j_gene,len,v_gene,abundance,CDR3nt,CDR3aa
NA,TRBJ2-3,14,TRBV5-1,NA,TGCGCCAGCAGCTTTATTACTAGCACAGATACGCAGTATTTT,CASSFITSTDTQYF
NA,TRBJ2-1,14,TRBV29-1,NA,TGCAGCGTTGATCGTCCTAGCTCCTACAATGAGCAGTTCTTC,CSVDRPSSYNEQFF
TRBD1,TRBJ1-2,14,TRBV6-5,NA,TGTGCCAGCAGAAACGGACAGGGGGCACATGGCTACACCTTC,CASRNGQGAHGYTF
TRBD2,TRBJ2-1,16,TRBV10-2,NA,TGCGCCAGCAGTGGCGGGACTAGCGGGGGGGGCAATGAGCAGTTCTTC,CASSGGTSGGGNEQFF
TRBD1,TRBJ1-6,15,TRBV30,NA,TGTGCCTGGATGCCCCGACAGGGCCATAATTCACCCCTCCACTTT,CAWMPRQGHNSPLHF
TRBD1,TRBJ2-6,14,TRBV2,NA,TGTGCCAGCAGGACAGGGTCTGGGGCCAACGTCCTGACTTTC,CASRTGSGANVLTF
NA,TRBJ2-7,15,TRBV21-1,NA,TGTGCCAGCAGCGCCCCGGGACAGGGGACTTACGAGCAGTACTTC,CASSAPGQGTYEQYF
TRBD1,TRBJ1-6,19,TRBV7-8,NA,TGTGCCAGCAGCTTAGCGGGAGACAGGGAAAGCTCCTATAATTCACCCCTCCACTTT,CASSLAGDRESSYNSPLHF
NA,TRBJ1-1,14,TRBV14,NA,TGTGCCAGCAGCCAAGTTGGCGGGGGCACTGAAGCTTTCTTT,CASSQVGGGTEAFF
TRBD1,TRBJ2-2,14,TRBV5-1,NA,TGCGCCAGCTCCGGACAGGGGGGCACCGGGGAGCTGTTTTTT,CASSGQGGTGELFF
NA,TRBJ1-2,13,TRBV7-9,few,TGTGCCAGCAGCTTAGAAACAGGGCAAGGCTACACCTTC,CASSLETGQGYTF
NA,TRBJ1-2,14,TRBV7-2,NA,TGTGCCAGCAGCTCGGTAGACCGGACTCAGGGGTTCACCTTC,CASSSVDRTQGFTF
NA,TRBJ1-1,13,TRBV10-3,NA,TGTGCCATCAGGACAGGTACAAACACTGAAGCTTTCTTT,CAIRTGTNTEAFF
NA,TRBJ2-3,15,TRBV5-1,NA,TGCGCCAGCAGCTTTCTATCAGTTAGCACAGATACGCAGTATTTT,CASSFLSVSTDTQYF
NA,TRBJ1-5,13,TRBV5-1,NA,TGCGCCAGCAGCTTGGCAGGGGATCAGCCCCAGCATTTT,CASSLAGDQPQHF
NA,TRBJ1-1,13,TRBV2,NA,TGTGCCAGCAGTCCCCGGGACAACTATGCGGCTTTCTTT,CASSPRDNYAAFF
NA,TRBJ1-2,14,TRBV27,NA,TGTGCCAGCAGCGCGGGTGGGCAGACCTATGGCTACACCTTC,CASSAGGQTYGYTF
TRBD2,TRBJ2-7,15,TRBV11-2,NA,TGTGCCAGCAGGCACGCCCTAGCGGGTTATTACGAGCAGTACTTC,CASRHALAGYYEQYF
NA,TRBJ1-5,15,TRBV2,few,TGTGCCAGCAGTCCTCCCGCTCGGACTCACCAGCCCCAGCATTTT,CASSPPARTHQPQHF
TRBD2,TRBJ2-1,16,TRBV28,NA,TGTGCCAGCAGTCCCTGGACTAGCGGGGAGGGCAATGAGCAGTTCTTC,CASSPWTSGEGNEQFF
TRBD2,TRBJ2-1,14,TRBV5-6,NA,TGTGCCAGCAGCTTCACTAGCGGGGGGGCCGTGCAGTTCTTC,CASSFTSGGAVQFF
NA,TRBJ2-4,15,TRBV27,NA,TGTGCCAGCAGTTTATTCCCCAGGACCAGAAACATTCAGTACTTC,CASSLFPRTRNIQYF
NA,TRBJ2-3,18,TRBV6-6,NA,TGTGCCAGCAGTCTCCAGTTCGGGGCATTTCAAAGCACAGATACGCAGTATTTT,CASSLQFGAFQSTDTQYF
NA,TRBJ1-1,15,TRBV6-1,NA,TGTGCCAGCAGTGAATTTCAGGGCCTCGGGACTGAAGCTTTCTTT,CASSEFQGLGTEAFF
NA,TRBJ1-1,16,TRBV2,NA,TGTGCCAGCAGTCCTAACAGGGCCTGGGTTGAACCTGAAGCTTTCTTT,CASSPNRAWVEPEAFF
TRBD1,TRBJ2-2,15,TRBV6-2/TRBV6-3,NA,TGTGCCAGCAGTCCGGGACAGGGGTTCCCCGGGGAGCTGTTTTTT,CASSPGQGFPGELFF
TRBD2,TRBJ2-3,18,TRBV5-6,NA,TGTGCCAGCAGCTTGGGACTAGCGGGGGGGTCCGGTGCAGATACGCAGTATTTT,CASSLGLAGGSGADTQYF
TRBD1,TRBJ1-1,14,TRBV9,NA,TGTGCCAGCAGCGTACAGGGGGGAGGGACTGAAGCTTTCTTT,CASSVQGGGTEAFF
TRBD2,TRBJ2-3,16,TRBV7-2,NA,TGTGCCAGCAGCTTAATCTGGGGGGGGGACACAGATACGCAGTATTTT,CASSLIWGGDTDTQYF
TRBD1,TRBJ1-3,21,TRBV15,NA,TGTGCCACCAGCAGAGATAGGGGACGGGGGGACAGGGGCTTCTCTGGAAACACCATATATTTT,CATSRDRGRGDRGFSGNTIYF
TRBD1,TRBJ1-5,14,TRBV2,NA,TGTGCCAGCAGTGAGGGACAGGCTATGCAGCCCCAGCATTTT,CASSEGQAMQPQHF
NA,TRBJ1-5,16,TRBV6-2/TRBV6-3,few,TGTGCCAGCAGTTGGGGGCTTAGGTTAAGCAATCAGCCCCAGCATTTT,CASSWGLRLSNQPQHF
NA,TRBJ1-2,13,TRBV7-2,NA,TGTGCCAGCAGCCTCCAGGGTTTTGATGGCTACACCTTC,CASSLQGFDGYTF
NA,TRBJ2-3,15,TRBV6-5,NA,TGTGCCAGCCGAGTGTCCCGCACGAGCACAGATACGCAGTATTTT,CASRVSRTSTDTQYF
NA,TRBJ2-5,14,TRBV7-2,once,TGTGCCAGCAGCTTAGTTGGGGGCTCGGGGGCCCAGTACTTC,CASSLVGGSGAQYF
TRBD2,TRBJ2-3,18,TRBV5-1,NA,TGCGCCAGCAGCTTGGGCTGGACTAGCGCTTATATCACAGATACGCAGTATTTT,CASSLGWTSAYITDTQYF
TRBD2,TRBJ2-1,15,TRBV7-9,NA,TGTGCCAGCAGCATACCGGGACTAGCCTACAATGAGCAGTTCTTC,CASSIPGLAYNEQFF
NA,TRBJ2-1,13,TRBV2,NA,TGTGCCAGCAGGGATGGCTCCTACAATGAGCAGTTCTTC,CASRDGSYNEQFF
TRBD1,TRBJ1-2,14,TRBV3-1/TRBV3-2,NA,TGTGCCAGCAGTCACCGCGACAGGGTTGGTGGCTACACCTTC,CASSHRDRVGGYTF
NA,TRBJ1-1,13,TRBV30,NA,TGTGCCTGGAGTGTCCCGGGGTCTGGGGGGGCTTTCTTT,CAWSVPGSGGAFF
NA,TRBJ2-3,14,TRBV19,NA,TGTGCCAGTAGTACGCCTTCGGTAGCAGATACGCAGTATTTT,CASSTPSVADTQYF
NA,TRBJ2-5,12,TRBV6-9,NA,TGTGCCAGCAGTTATTCTGGGCCTACCCAGTACTTC,CASSYSGPTQYF
NA,TRBJ1-2,14,TRBV20-1,medium-sized,TGCAGTGCTAGTCCCCGCCCCGGGACGAAGGGCTACACCTTC,CSASPRPGTKGYTF
NA,TRBJ1-6,14,TRBV6-2/TRBV6-3,once,TGTGCCAGCAGCCAGCAGCGTTATAATTCACCCCTCCACTTT,CASSQQRYNSPLHF
NA,TRBJ2-7,13,TRBV5-1,NA,TGCGCCAGCAGCTTGGATCTAGCTGGAGAGCAGTACTTC,CASSLDLAGEQYF
NA,TRBJ2-2,14,TRBV6-4,once,TGTGCCAGCAGTGTAAATATTAACACCGGGGAGCTGTTTTTT,CASSVNINTGELFF
TRBD1,TRBJ1-1,16,TRBV27,NA,TGTGCCAGCAGCGATCGACTCGGGACAGCGAACACTGAAGCTTTCTTT,CASSDRLGTANTEAFF
NA,TRBJ2-7,11,TRBV5-1,NA,TGCGCCAGCAGCTCGGGGTGGGAGCAGTACTTC,CASSSGWEQYF
TRBD1,TRBJ2-7,16,TRBV18,NA,TGTGCCAGCTCACCACCCCTAACCGGGACAGGGGTTGAGCAGTACTTC,CASSPPLTGTGVEQYF
NA,TRBJ1-2,19,TRBV6-1,NA,TGTGCCAGCAGTGAACCCTCATACTGGGGAGGTAATAAAAACTATGGCTACACCTTC,CASSEPSYWGGNKNYGYTF
NA,TRBJ1-2,15,TRBV9,NA,TGTGCCAGCAGCTCGCATACGGACGGTTTCTATGGCTACACCTTC,CASSSHTDGFYGYTF